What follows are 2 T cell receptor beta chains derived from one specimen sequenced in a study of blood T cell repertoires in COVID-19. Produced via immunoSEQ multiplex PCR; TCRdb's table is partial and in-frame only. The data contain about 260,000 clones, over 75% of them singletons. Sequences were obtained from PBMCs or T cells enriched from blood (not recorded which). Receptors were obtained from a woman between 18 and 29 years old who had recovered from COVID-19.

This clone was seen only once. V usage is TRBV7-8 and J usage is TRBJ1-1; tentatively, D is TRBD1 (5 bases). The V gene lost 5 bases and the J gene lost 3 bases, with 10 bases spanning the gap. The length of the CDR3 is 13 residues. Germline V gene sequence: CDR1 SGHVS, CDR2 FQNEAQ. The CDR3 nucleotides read TGTGCCAGCAGCACGGGGGGGGACACTGAAGCTTTCTTT. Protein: CASSTGGDTEAFF.

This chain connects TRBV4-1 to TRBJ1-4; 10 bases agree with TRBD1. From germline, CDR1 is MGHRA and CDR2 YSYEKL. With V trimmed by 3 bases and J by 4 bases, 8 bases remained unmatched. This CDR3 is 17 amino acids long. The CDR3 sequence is CASSQPGTGELNEKLFF. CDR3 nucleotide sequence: TGCGCCAGCAGCCAGCCCGGGACAGGGGAACTTAATGAAAAACTGTTTTTT.